This T cell receptor beta chain originates from a study of CD8+ T cells in alopecia areata. Study in general: The study gave treated patients oral tofacitinib at 5 to 10 mg twice daily. Tofacitinib therapy lasting 6 to 18 months was followed by 6 months off drug.

Germline V gene data show CDR1 as SGHNT and CDR2 as YYREEE (reference sequence). V shed 3 bases and J shed 1 base, with 5 bases lying between them. The CDR3 consists of 12 residues. RNA extraction was followed by reverse transcription into cDNA, which acted as the sequencing template. Method: immunoSEQ multiplex PCR; TCRdb's copy keeps in-frame clones and lacks some. Here the sample spans 150,000 to 250,000 clones, 45% to 65% being singletons. Regarding this clone: Its target is not known.

Treatment in this sample: oral pan-JAK inhibitor, 5-10 mg twice daily. Findings and limits, study-wide: Clonality exceeded that of normal scalp in lesional scalp, most notably in alopecia totalis/universalis.

The clonotype was recovered from a human donor with alopecia areata. The chain is built from TRBV5-4 and TRBJ2-7, with D unclear. Specimen: CD4+ T cells sorted from blood, collected at week 4, from a patient treated with tofacitinib. This CDR3 reads CASSSESYEQYF. CDR3 DNA sequence: TGTGCCAGCAGCTCCGAATCCTACGAGCAGTACTTC.